This T cell receptor beta chain was recovered during a study of control samples from healthy donors and cancer patients. This clone appeared a few times. The germline CDR1 and CDR2 sequences are SGHTA and FQGNSA. The CDR3 spans 14 residues. V was clipped by 7 bases and J by 2 bases; unmatched bases: 2. The assay was immunoSEQ multiplex PCR, and TCRdb's table has in-frame clones only and misses some. The profile shows about 410,000 clones, about nine tenths of them singletons. Sequencing used PBMCs. The chain couples TRBV7-2 to TRBJ2-2; TRBD1 matches at 9 bases. This TCR came from a man in his forties with head and neck cancer. CDR3 nucleotides: TGTGCCAGCATGGGACAGGGCAACACCGGGGAGCTGTTTTTT. Protein: CASMGQGNTGELFF.